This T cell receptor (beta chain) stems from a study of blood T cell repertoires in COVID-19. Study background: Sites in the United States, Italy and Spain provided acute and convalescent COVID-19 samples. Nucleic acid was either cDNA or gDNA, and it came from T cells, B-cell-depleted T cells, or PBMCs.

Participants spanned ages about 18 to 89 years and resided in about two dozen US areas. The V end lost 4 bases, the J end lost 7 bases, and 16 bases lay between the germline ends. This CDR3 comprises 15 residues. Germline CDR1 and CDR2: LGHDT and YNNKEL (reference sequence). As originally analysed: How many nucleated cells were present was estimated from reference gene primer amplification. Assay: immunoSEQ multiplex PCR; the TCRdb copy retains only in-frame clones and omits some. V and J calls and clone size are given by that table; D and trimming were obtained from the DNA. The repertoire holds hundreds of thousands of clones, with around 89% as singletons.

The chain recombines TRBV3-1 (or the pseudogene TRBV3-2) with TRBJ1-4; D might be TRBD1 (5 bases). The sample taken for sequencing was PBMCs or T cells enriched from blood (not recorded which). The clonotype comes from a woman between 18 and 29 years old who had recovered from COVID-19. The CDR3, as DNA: TGTGCCAGCAGCCCCCCCGGCAGGGCTGGTGAAAAACTGTTTTTT. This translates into CASSPPGRAGEKLFF.